This entry lists 23 T cell receptor beta chains sequenced from one sample in a study of T cell responses to AZD1222 COVID-19 vaccine (dated by TCRdb to about 2021). In the paper's terms, the time point label means: about 28 days (+/-7) after the second vaccine dose. The label giving this sample's treatment or condition can be read as: meningococcal conjugate vaccine given as trial control. Libraries came from the immunoSEQ multiplex PCR assay. Held by TCRdb, this immuneACCESS table contains in-frame sequences only and omits some clones. Under half of the omission traces to an unresolved V gene where checked; the cause of the rest is unknown. For this sample there are roughly 200,000 clones; 80% to 95% appear just once. Around 0.96% of the sample rests with the top ten. Sequenced here: peripheral blood, sampled 28 days after the second dose of the MenACWY control vaccine. These TCRs come from an adult who received the MenACWY meningococcal vaccine as a control.

The chain links TRBV2 to TRBJ1-3, with no clear D. V lost 7 bases, J lost 0 bases, and 1 base lay in between. The germline V gene has CDR1 SNHLY and CDR2 FYNNEI. CDR3 size: 11 residues. The CDR3 sequence is CASNSGNTIYF. DNA for the CDR3: TGTGCCAGCAACTCTGGAAACACCATATATTTT.

The V and J genes are TRBV28 and TRBJ1-4; 8 nucleotides line up with TRBD1. Germline CDR1 reads MDHEN; CDR2 reads SYDVKM. The V and J ends lost 2 bases and 3 bases, in that order; junction bases with no gene match: 2. The CDR3 loop spans 15 amino acids. DNA for the CDR3: TGTGCCAGCAGTTTACAGGGGGCCGCTAATGAAAAACTGTTTTTT. Its protein is CASSLQGAANEKLFF.

The J gene is TRBJ2-2, the V gene TRBV6-1, with D maybe TRBD1 (5 bases). The CDR3 is 14 residues long. CDR1 and CDR2 from the germline V gene are MNHNS and SASEGT. Between the trimmed V and J ends, which lost 9 bases and 5 bases, there was a span of 16 bases. The CDR3 loop is CASDRSGMTGELFF. The CDR3 nucleotides read TGTGCCAGTGACAGATCCGGCATGACCGGGGAGCTGTTTTTT.

This clone has only one observation. This rearrangement joins TRBV9 to TRBJ2-1; 8 bases match TRBD2. The CDR3 sequence is 16 residues long. Germline trimming cut 4 bases from V and 0 bases from J; bases unmatched to any gene: 6. Per germline, CDR1 SGDLS and CDR2 YYNGEE. The CDR3 bases are TGTGCCAGCAGCACCAGCGGGGGCCACTCCTACAATGAGCAGTTCTTC. Residues: CASSTSGGHSYNEQFF.

The rearrangement links TRBV30 to TRBJ1-3, with D tentatively TRBD1 (6 bases). The germline V gene has CDR1 GTSNPN and CDR2 SVGIG (reference sequence). The CDR3 is 13 residues long. V dropped 0 bases and J dropped 7 bases, with 10 bases sitting between them. In DNA form, the CDR3 reads TGTGCCTGGAGTGTCGGGACAATGAACACCATATATTTT. Translated: CAWSVGTMNTIYF. The full variable domain, its missing parts supplied by reference TRBV30 and TRBJ1-3, is SQTIHQWPATLVQPVGSPLSLECTVEGTSNPNLYWYRQAAGRGLQLLFYSVGIGQISSEVPQNLSASRPQDRQFILSSKKLLLSDSGFYLCAWSVGTMNTIYFGEGSWLTVV.

This chain uses TRBV25-1 with TRBJ1-1; 9 bases fit TRBD1. Trimming at V came to 8 bases and at J to 7 bases, leaving 14 bases not matched to a gene. Germline V gives CDR1 MGHDK, CDR2 SYGVNS. This CDR3 contains 15 residues. The CDR3 DNA reads TGTGCCAGCGCTCGCGGGACAGGGATAATGGGTGAAGCTTTCTTT. As protein: CASARGTGIMGEAFF.

The chain carries TRBV5-1 and TRBJ1-6, with D perhaps matching TRBD1 (5 bases). This CDR3 spans 15 amino acids. V was trimmed by 0 bases and J by 8 bases, leaving 12 bases between them. Germline V lookup: CDR1 SGHRS, CDR2 YFSETQ. The CDR3 region has the DNA TGCGCCAGCAGCTTGGGCAGGGTCGTGGATTCACCCCTCCACTTT. Protein product: CASSLGRVVDSPLHF.

The chain has TRBV5-6 and TRBJ1-5, with unresolved D. CDR3 length: 14 residues. Trimming shortened V by 1 base and J by 6 bases, and 11 bases separated the two germline ends. Germline V gene data show CDR1 as SGHDT and CDR2 as YYEEEE. The CDR3 DNA reads TGTGCCAGCAGCTTGTACTTAGGCGGTCAGCCCCAGCATTTT. Its protein product is CASSLYLGGQPQHF.

The rearrangement links TRBV9 to TRBJ2-3; no definite D call. Germline loops: CDR1 SGDLS, CDR2 YYNGEE. V was pared by 6 bases and J by 1 base, with 9 bases between. The CDR3 runs to 13 residues. The CDR3 sequence: CASNQMGTDTQYF. CDR3 coding DNA: TGTGCCAGCAACCAGATGGGCACAGATACGCAGTATTTT. Filled out from reference TRBV9 and TRBJ2-3, the complete variable domain reads DSGVTQTPKHLITATGQRVTLRCSPRSGDLSVYWYQQSLDQGLQFLIQYYNGEERAKGNILERFSAQQFPDLHSELNLSSLELGDSALYFCASNQMGTDTQYFGPGTRLTVL.

V and J are TRBV19 and TRBJ1-3; TRBD1 is a possible D gene (5 bases). The CDR3 runs 14 residues. CDR1 is LNHDA, CDR2 SQIVND, per germline (reference sequence). V shed 6 bases and J shed 9 bases, with 18 bases lying between them. The CDR3 DNA is TGTGCCAGTAGGGACACACAAAAGGCGGGCACCATATATTTT. Protein: CASRDTQKAGTIYF.

The genes are TRBV10-1 and TRBJ2-2; D uncertain. The CDR3 is 13 residues long. Germline V gene data show CDR1 as WNHNN and CDR2 as SYGVQD (reference sequence). V was clipped by 8 bases and J by 4 bases, with 11 bases between them. CDR3 sequence: CASGRAPTGELFF. In DNA, the CDR3 is TGCGCCAGCGGTCGCGCCCCCACCGGGGAGCTGTTTTTT.

The chain combines TRBV2 with TRBJ1-5; TRBD1 is a possible D gene (5 bases). Germline lookup yields CDR1 SNHLY and CDR2 FYNNEI. The CDR3 totals 11 residues. Trimming removed 2 bases from V and 11 bases from J, with 7 bases in between. As DNA, the CDR3 is TGTGCCAGCAGTGAATGGGGCACCCAGCATTTT. The encoded protein is CASSEWGTQHF.

A note on this clone: A junction boundary mismatches the germline segment, possibly from a read error. The V call is TRBV20-1, the J call TRBJ1-2; TRBD1 matches at 8 bases. The germline V gene has CDR1 DFQATT and CDR2 SNEGSKA (reference sequence). The CDR3 totals 10 residues. The CDR3 coding sequence is TGCAGTGCTAGAGGCAGGGGGCAAGGCTTC. It translates to CSARGRGQGF.

The chain is built from TRBV9 and TRBJ2-3; no clear D. Trimming took off 3 bases at V and 1 base at J, with 18 bases between the two ends. Germline lookup yields CDR1 SGDLS and CDR2 YYNGEE. This CDR3 is built from 17 residues. The CDR3 DNA follows: TGTGCCAGCAGCGCCGACCCCGCTTTTTCAGGCACAGATACGCAGTATTTT. The encoded protein is CASSADPAFSGTDTQYF.

The chain is built from TRBV4-3 and TRBJ2-3, with a possible D match to TRBD2 (5 bases). The length of the CDR3 is 15 residues. Germline V CDR1 and CDR2: LGHNA, YSLEER. V was shortened by 2 bases and J by 0 bases, with 9 bases between the two germline ends. Here the CDR3 reads CASSQITSSTDTQYF. DNA for the CDR3: TGCGCCAGCAGCCAAATCACTAGTAGCACAGATACGCAGTATTTT.

The rearrangement joins TRBV7-2 to TRBJ1-2, with D hard to call. Germline-derived CDR1 and CDR2 are SGHTA and FQGNSA. The CDR3 is 16 amino acids. The germline V and J ends were trimmed by 5 bases and 7 bases, with 23 bases remaining between them. The CDR3 loop reads CASSVKGSNYGSGYTF. In DNA, the CDR3 is TGTGCCAGCAGCGTCAAAGGCAGTAACTATGGAAGTGGCTACACCTTC.

The rearrangement joins TRBV12-3 or TRBV12-4 to TRBJ1-6, with D unresolved. With 6 bases removed from V and 8 bases from J, the gap between germline ends came to 11 bases. The CDR3 totals 13 residues. DNA for the CDR3: TGTGCCAGCAGGCCTGACCCTTATTCACCCCTCCACTTT. This encodes CASRPDPYSPLHF.

This clone was found once. V usage is TRBV5-4 and J usage is TRBJ1-4; no reliable D call. V was cut by 3 bases and J by 8 bases, with 11 bases left in between. Germline V gene data show CDR1 as SGHNT and CDR2 as YYREEE (reference sequence). CDR3 length: 13 amino acids. CDR3 nucleotide sequence: TGTGCCAGCAGCTCAGGCCAGTGGGAAAAACTGTTTTTT. Its protein product is CASSSGQWEKLFF.

This chain connects TRBV4-1 to TRBJ1-3; D not certain. CDR1 and CDR2 (germline): MGHRA, YSYEKL. The CDR3 totals 16 residues. Trimming stripped 0 bases from V and 0 bases from J, with 9 bases between. CDR3 nucleotides: TGCGCCAGCAGCCAAGATGGTAGAAGCTCTGGAAACACCATATATTTT. This encodes CASSQDGRSSGNTIYF.

This chain uses TRBV12-3 or TRBV12-4 with TRBJ2-5, with unresolved D. The CDR3 length is 12 residues. The ends were cut back, 3 bases at V and 4 bases at J, with 6 bases in the middle. The CDR3 DNA is TGTGCCAGCAGTTTGGTAGGAGAGACCCAGTACTTC. Translated, it gives CASSLVGETQYF.

The chain joins TRBV4-3 to TRBJ2-3; D not certain. Germline V lookup: CDR1 LGHNA, CDR2 YSLEER. The CDR3 runs to 11 residues. V was pared by 5 bases and J by 11 bases, with 11 bases between. This CDR3 is CASSDQRRQYF. The CDR3 DNA reads as TGCGCCAGCAGCGACCAAAGGAGGCAGTATTTT.

The chain recombines TRBV9 with TRBJ1-4, with 7 bases aligning to TRBD1. There are 15 residues in the CDR3. Germline CDR1 is SGDLS and CDR2 is YYNGEE. V was clipped by 0 bases and J by 8 bases; unmatched bases: 7. The CDR3: CASSVGTQGREKLFF. The CDR3 nucleotides are TGTGCCAGCAGCGTAGGGACACAGGGGAGAGAAAAACTGTTTTTT.

V is TRBV7-9 and J is TRBJ1-5; unclear D gene. The CDR3 has 14 amino acids. CDR1 and CDR2 (germline): SEHNR, FQNEAQ (reference sequence). V lost 5 bases and J lost 6, with 14 bases in between. The CDR3 spells CASSPTDLGQPQHF. The CDR3 nucleotides are TGTGCCAGCAGCCCCACTGACTTGGGTCAGCCCCAGCATTTT.